The T cell receptor beta chain described here comes from a study of cytomegalovirus exposure and HLA in healthy donors. Study-wide results and caveats: In vitro testing confirmed a few CMV-associated chains as specific for CMV antigens.

J gave up 1 base and V 8 bases, and 9 bases lay outside the gene matches. The CDR3 has 16 residues. The germline V gene encodes CDR1 ENHRY and CDR2 SYGVKD. This clone was found once. Its matching antigen is unknown. Libraries were prepared by immunoSEQ multiplex PCR; TCRdb keeps only in-frame clonotypes and omits some of them. The table shows 100,000 to 150,000 clones, with around 90% occurring only once. The sequence came from a woman younger than 30 in good health and CMV-seronegative. Sequenced input: PBMCs. The chain recombines TRBV10-3 with TRBJ1-5, with 9 bases lining up with TRBD1. The CDR3 region is CAIGSDRGGSNQPQHF. The CDR3 DNA reads as TGTGCCATCGGCTCGGACAGGGGTGGAAGCAATCAGCCCCAGCATTTT.